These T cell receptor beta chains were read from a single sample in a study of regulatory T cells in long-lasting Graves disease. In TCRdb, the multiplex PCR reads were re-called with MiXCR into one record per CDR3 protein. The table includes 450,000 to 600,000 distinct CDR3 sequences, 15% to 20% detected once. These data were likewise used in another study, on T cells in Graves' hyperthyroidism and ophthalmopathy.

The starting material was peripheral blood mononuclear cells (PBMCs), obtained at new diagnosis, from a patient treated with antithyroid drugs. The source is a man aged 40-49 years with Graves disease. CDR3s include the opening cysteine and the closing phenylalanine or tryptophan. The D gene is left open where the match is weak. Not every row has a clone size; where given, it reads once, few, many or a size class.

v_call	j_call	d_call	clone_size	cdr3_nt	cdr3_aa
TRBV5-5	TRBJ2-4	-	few	TGTGCCAGCAGCTTCGTCGGCAGGGCAGCCAAAAACATTCAGTACTTC	CASSFVGRAAKNIQYF
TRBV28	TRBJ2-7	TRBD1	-	TGTGCCAGCATCGGTGGGGGGGACAGGGGGCTATACGAGCAGTACTTC	CASIGGGDRGLYEQYF
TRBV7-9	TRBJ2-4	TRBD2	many	TGTGCCAGCAGCCCCGGGACTAGCGGGGTAGCCAAAAACATTCAGTACTTC	CASSPGTSGVAKNIQYF
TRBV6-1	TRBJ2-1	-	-	TGTGCCAGCAGTCTACAGGTAGGCTCCTACAATGAGCAGTTCTTC	CASSLQVGSYNEQFF
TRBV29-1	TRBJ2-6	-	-	TGCAGTACAGACTCTGGGGCCAACGTCCTGACTTTC	CSTDSGANVLTF
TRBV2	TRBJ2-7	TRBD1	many	TGTGCCACCCGGGACAGGACTACCTACGAGCAGTACTTC	CATRDRTTYEQYF
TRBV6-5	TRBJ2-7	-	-	TGTGCCAGCAGTTCAGGGGGGTGGAAGGAAAACGAGCAGTACTTC	CASSSGGWKENEQYF
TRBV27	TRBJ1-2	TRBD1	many	TGTGCCAGCAGTTCGGACAGGGTTTTCGGTGGCTACACCTTC	CASSSDRVFGGYTF
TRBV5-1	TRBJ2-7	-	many	TGCGCCAGCACACCCCGCCCAGGGCCCTACGAGCAGTACTTC	CASTPRPGPYEQYF
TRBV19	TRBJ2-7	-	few	TGTGCCAGTAGTGCTCTCCCCATCTCAGGGTCCGAGCAGTACTTC	CASSALPISGSEQYF
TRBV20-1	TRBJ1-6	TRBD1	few	TGCAGTGCGCCGGGACAGGGGGTTTCACCCCTCCACTTT	CSAPGQGVSPLHF
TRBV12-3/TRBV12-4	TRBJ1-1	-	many	TGTGCCAGCAGTTTTAGCGGGACTGAAGCTTTCTTT	CASSFSGTEAFF
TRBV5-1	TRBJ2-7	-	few	TGCGCCAGCAGCCCACGCTGGGCTTCCTACGAGCAGTACTTC	CASSPRWASYEQYF
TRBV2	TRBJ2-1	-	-	TGTGCCATCCCCTTAACGGGGGGCTCCTACAATGAGCGGTTCTTC	CAIPLTGGSYNERFF
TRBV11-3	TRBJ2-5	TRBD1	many	TGTGCCAGCAGCCAGGGACAGGGGGCTGAGACCCAGTACTTC	CASSQGQGAETQYF
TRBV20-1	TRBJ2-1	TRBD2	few	TGCAGTGCTAGAGATCTGCTTTCGGGAGGGGTCAATGAGCAGTTCTTC	CSARDLLSGGVNEQFF
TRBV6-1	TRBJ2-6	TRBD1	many	TGTGCCAGCGGGGGACAGGGGGCAGCTGGGGCCAACGTCCTGACTTTC	CASGGQGAAGANVLTF
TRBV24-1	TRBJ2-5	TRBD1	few	TGTGCCACCAGTGAGGGGACAGGGGGCCGTGAGACCCAGTACTTC	CATSEGTGGRETQYF
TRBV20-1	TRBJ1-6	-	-	TGCAGTGCTCCCCGGATAGATTCACCCCTCCACTTT	CSAPRIDSPLHF
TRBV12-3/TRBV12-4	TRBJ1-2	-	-	TGTGCCAGCAGCCCTGGGCGGAGCTATGGCTACACCTTC	CASSPGRSYGYTF
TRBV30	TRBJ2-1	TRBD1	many	TGTGCCTGGAGTGTAGGGGGCCAAAATGAGCAGTTCTTC	CAWSVGGQNEQFF
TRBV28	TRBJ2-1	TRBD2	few	TGTGCCAGCAGTGTTCCGAGAGAGCGGGAGAGGGGAGGCTCCTACAATGAGCAGTTCTTC	CASSVPRERERGGSYNEQFF
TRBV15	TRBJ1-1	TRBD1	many	TGTGCCACCAGCCGAGGCGGACAGGGGCGCACTGAAGCTTTCTTT	CATSRGGQGRTEAFF
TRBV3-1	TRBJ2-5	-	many	TGTGCCAGCAGCACGGGACTCCAAGAGACCCAGTACTTC	CASSTGLQETQYF
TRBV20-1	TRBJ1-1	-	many	TGCAGTGCTAAATCAGCAGCCGGGAGTCACGAAGCTTTCTTT	CSAKSAAGSHEAFF
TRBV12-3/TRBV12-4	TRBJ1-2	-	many	TGTGCCAGCAGCGAGGGGCTAGGCTACACCTTC	CASSEGLGYTF
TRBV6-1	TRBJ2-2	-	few	TGTGCCAGTCAAGACAGAACGAACACCGGGGAGCTGTTTTTT	CASQDRTNTGELFF
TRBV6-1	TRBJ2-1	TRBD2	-	TGTGCCAGCAGTACCGGGACTAGCGGGAGGGCCTACTACAATGAGCAGTTCTTC	CASSTGTSGRAYYNEQFF
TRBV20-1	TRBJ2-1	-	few	TGCAGTGCTAGAGGTCTCCTGGATGAGCAGTTCTTC	CSARGLLDEQFF
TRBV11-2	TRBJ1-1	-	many	TGTGCCAGCAGCTTACTGGCTTGGACAAATTTCTTT	CASSLLAWTNFF
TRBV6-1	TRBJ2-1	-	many	TGTGCCAGCAGTGAGACCAGGGGAATGAATGAGCAGTTCTTC	CASSETRGMNEQFF
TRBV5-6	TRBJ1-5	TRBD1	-	TGTGCCAGCAGCCGGACAGGGGGTATCCAGCATTTT	CASSRTGGIQHF
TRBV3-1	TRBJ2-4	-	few	TGTGCCAGCAGCCAAGGTGGGGGGGCAGCCAAAAACATTCAGTACTTC	CASSQGGGAAKNIQYF
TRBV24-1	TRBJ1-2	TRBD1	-	TGTGCCACCAGTGGTTGGGACAGGTTGTACTATGGCTACACCTTC	CATSGWDRLYYGYTF
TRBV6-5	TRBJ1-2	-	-	TGTGCCAGCAGTTCGGCGCGCCCTAACTATGGCTACACCTTC	CASSSARPNYGYTF
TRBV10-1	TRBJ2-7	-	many	TGCGCCAGCAGTGAATCCCCCCCCCCCATAAGTTTGTCGAACGAGCAGTACTTC	CASSESPPPISLSNEQYF
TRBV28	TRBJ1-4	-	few	TGTGCCAGCAGTTTTGGGATTTCTGAAAAACTGTTTTTT	CASSFGISEKLFF
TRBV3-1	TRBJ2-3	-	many	TGTGCCAGCAGCCAAGATCGATGGGGGAGGGATACGCAGTATTTT	CASSQDRWGRDTQYF
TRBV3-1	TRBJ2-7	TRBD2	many	TGTGCCAGCAGCCAAGCTGGACTAGCGGGTAGCTCCTACGAGCAGTACTTC	CASSQAGLAGSSYEQYF
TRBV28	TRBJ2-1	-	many	TGTGCCAGCAGTGCCCTACAAGGGGTTACAAGTTCGCAGTTCTTC	CASSALQGVTSSQFF
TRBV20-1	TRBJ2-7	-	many	TGCAGTGCTAGACACCTTTTAAGTTTCTACGAGCAGTACTTC	CSARHLLSFYEQYF
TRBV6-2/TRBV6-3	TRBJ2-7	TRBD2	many	TGTGCCAGCAGGAATAGCGGGAGTACATCCTACGAGCAGTACTTC	CASRNSGSTSYEQYF
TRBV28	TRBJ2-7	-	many	TGTGCCAGCAGTTTAGTGGGCGGCACCTACGAGCAGTACTTC	CASSLVGGTYEQYF
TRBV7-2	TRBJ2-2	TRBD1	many	TGTGCCAGCAGCTTAGTTGGGACAGGTGCAGGCGGGGAGCTGTTTTTT	CASSLVGTGAGGELFF
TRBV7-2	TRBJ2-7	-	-	-	CASSFYICSASGTSGNPSYEQYF
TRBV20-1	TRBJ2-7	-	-	TGCAGTGCCCCGAGTAGCGGCTACGAGCAGTACTTC	CSAPSSGYEQYF
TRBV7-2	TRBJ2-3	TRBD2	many	TGTGCCAGCAGCCCGGTCGCGGGAGGGCAAGATACGCAGTATTTT	CASSPVAGGQDTQYF
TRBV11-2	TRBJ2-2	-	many	TGTGCCAGCAGCTCGGGTTCGAACACCGGGGAGCTGTTTTTT	CASSSGSNTGELFF
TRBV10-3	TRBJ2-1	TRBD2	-	TGTGCCATCAGAGAAGGACTAGCGGAGGAGAATGAGCAGTTCTTC	CAIREGLAEENEQFF
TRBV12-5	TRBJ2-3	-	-	TGTGCTAGTGGGCCGGACCGCCGGGACTTGAGCGCAGATACGCAGTATTTT	CASGPDRRDLSADTQYF
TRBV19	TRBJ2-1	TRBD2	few	TGTGCCAGTAGTATCCCTGGGCTAGCGGGATGGAATGAGCAGTTCTTC	CASSIPGLAGWNEQFF